This T cell receptor (beta chain) was observed in a study of blood T cell repertoires in COVID-19. Looking at the study overall: The origin of the acute and convalescent COVID-19 samples was the United States, Italy and Spain.

This clone was observed a handful of times. Germline V lookup: CDR1 SGHAT, CDR2 FQNNGV. CDR3 length: 19 residues. The trim removed 0 bases at V and 0 bases at J, leaving 11 bases unmatched. Clones were sequenced by immunoSEQ multiplex PCR, and TCRdb holds only the in-frame ones, with some missing. Among just under 90,000 clones listed, approximately 75% were seen once. The source of this sequence is an elderly woman with acute or convalescent COVID-19. The rearrangement joins TRBV11-2 to TRBJ2-4; 7 bases align to TRBD2. Sequences were obtained from peripheral blood. Here the CDR3 reads CASSLDMGGNGPAKNIQYF. The CDR3 bases are TGTGCCAGCAGCTTAGATATGGGAGGGAACGGCCCAGCCAAAAACATTCAGTACTTC.